The source of this TCR beta chain is a study of blood T cell repertoires in COVID-19. Across the whole study: The United States, Italy and Spain were the sources of the acute and convalescent COVID-19 samples. Sample material is recorded as cDNA or gDNA derived from T cells, B-cell-depleted T cells, or PBMCs.

There are a few counts of this clone. In the original processing: Amplification with reference gene primers provided the estimates of nucleated cell counts. The protocol was immunoSEQ multiplex PCR, while the TCRdb copy is restricted to in-frame clones and leaves out a portion. V, J and clone size are taken as reported in that table, and D and trimming were inferred from the DNA itself. The table has approximately 110,000 clones, about three quarters seen once. In germline, CDR1 is MRHNA, CDR2 SNTAGT. V dropped 6 bases and J dropped 13 bases, with 16 bases sitting between them. The CDR3 loop spans 13 amino acids.

The sequencing input was peripheral blood. The rearrangement links TRBV6-4 to TRBJ1-6; D is possibly TRBD1 (6 bases). The receptor's source is a human donor in a cohort sampled during active or convalescent COVID-19. CDR3 residues: CASSPDSTTPLHF. Here the CDR3 DNA reads TGTGCCAGCAGCCCGGACAGTACGACCCCCCTCCACTTT.